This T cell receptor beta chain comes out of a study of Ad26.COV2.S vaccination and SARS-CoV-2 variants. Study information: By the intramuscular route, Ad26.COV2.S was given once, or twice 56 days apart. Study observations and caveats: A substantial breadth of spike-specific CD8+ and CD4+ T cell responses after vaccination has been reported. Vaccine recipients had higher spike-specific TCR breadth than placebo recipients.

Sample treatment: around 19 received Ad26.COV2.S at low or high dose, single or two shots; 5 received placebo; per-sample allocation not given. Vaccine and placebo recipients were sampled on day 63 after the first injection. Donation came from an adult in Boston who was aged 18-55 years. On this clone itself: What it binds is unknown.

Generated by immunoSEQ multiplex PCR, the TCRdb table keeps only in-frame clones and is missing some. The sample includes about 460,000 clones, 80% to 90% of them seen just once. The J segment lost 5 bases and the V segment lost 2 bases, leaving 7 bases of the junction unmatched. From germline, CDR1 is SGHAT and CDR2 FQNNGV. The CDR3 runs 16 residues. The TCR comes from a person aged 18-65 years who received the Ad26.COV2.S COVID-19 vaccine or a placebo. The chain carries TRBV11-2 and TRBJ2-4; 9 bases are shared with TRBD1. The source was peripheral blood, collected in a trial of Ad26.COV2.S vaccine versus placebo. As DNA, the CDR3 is TGTGCCAGCAGCTTATCGGGACAGGGAGGCCAAAACATTCAGTACTTC. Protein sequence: CASSLSGQGGQNIQYF.